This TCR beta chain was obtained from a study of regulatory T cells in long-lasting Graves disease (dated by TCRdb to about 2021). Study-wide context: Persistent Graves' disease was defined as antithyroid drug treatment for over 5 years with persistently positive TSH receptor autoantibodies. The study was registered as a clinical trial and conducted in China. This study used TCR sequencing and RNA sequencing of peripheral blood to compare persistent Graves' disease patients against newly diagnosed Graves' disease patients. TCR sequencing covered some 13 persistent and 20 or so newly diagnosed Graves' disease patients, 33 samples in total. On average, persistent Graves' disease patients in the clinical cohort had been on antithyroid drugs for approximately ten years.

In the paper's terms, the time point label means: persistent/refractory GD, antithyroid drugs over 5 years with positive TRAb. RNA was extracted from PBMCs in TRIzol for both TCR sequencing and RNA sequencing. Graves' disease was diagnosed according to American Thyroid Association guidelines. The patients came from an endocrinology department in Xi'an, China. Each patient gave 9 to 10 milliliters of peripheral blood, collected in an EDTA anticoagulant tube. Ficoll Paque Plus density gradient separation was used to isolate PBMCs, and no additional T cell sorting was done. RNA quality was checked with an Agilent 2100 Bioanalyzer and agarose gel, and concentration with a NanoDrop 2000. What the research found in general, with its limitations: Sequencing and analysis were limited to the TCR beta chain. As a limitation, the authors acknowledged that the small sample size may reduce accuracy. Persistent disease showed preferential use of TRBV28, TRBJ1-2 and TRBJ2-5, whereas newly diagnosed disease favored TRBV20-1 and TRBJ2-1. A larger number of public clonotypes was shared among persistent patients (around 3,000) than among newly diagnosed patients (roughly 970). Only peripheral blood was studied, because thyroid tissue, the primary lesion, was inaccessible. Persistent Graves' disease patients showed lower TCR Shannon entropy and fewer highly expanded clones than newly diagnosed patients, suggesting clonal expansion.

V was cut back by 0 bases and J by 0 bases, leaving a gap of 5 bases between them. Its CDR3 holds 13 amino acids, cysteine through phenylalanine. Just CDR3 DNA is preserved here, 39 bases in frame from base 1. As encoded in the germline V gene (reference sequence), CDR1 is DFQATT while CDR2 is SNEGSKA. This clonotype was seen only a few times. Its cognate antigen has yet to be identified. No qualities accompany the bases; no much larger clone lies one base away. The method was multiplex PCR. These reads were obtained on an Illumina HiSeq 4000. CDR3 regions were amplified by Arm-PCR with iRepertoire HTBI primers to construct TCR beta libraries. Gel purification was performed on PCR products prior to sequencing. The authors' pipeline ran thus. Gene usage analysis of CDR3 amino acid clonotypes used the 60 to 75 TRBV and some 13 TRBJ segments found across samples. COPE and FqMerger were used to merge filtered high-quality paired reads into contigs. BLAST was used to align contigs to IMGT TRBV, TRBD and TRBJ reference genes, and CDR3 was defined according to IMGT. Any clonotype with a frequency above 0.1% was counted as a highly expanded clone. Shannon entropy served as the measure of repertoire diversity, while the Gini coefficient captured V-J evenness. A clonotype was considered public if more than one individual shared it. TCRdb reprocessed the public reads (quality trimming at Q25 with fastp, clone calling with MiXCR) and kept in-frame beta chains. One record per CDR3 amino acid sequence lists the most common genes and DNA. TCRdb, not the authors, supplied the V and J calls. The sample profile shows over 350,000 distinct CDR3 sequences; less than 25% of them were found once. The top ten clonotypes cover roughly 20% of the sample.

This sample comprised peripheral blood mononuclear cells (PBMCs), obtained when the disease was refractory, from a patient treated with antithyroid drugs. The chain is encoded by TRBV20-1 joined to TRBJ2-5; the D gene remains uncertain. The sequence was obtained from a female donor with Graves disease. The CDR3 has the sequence CSARDYNQETQYF. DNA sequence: TGCAGTGCTAGAGACTACAACCAAGAGACCCAGTACTTC.